This is a list of T cell receptor beta chains from one sample in a study of radiotherapy plus CTLA-4 blockade in lung cancer. Libraries were prepared by immunoSEQ multiplex PCR; TCRdb keeps only in-frame clonotypes and omits some of them. Of 85,000 to 100,000 clones listed, approximately 86% are singletons. Here the sequenced sample was peripheral blood, taken from a patient treated with radiotherapy plus ipilimumab. All receptors come from a human donor with non-small cell lung cancer that progressed on radiotherapy plus ipilimumab. CDR3s include the opening cysteine and the closing phenylalanine or tryptophan. A D gene is named only where the DNA matches it firmly. A row's size may be missing; if present it is once, few, many or a size class.

D	size	V	J	CDR3	DNA
TRBD1	-	TRBV19	TRBJ1-5	CASSTPTGGPQPQHF	TGTGCCAGTAGTACCCCGACAGGGGGCCCTCAGCCCCAGCATTTT
TRBD2	-	TRBV4-2	TRBJ2-3	CASSAPPTSGGTDTQYF	TGTGCCAGCAGCGCCCCTCCCACTAGCGGGGGTACAGATACGCAGTATTTT
TRBD1	-	TRBV27	TRBJ1-2	CASVPRLQAGGYYGYTF	TGTGCCAGCGTTCCCCGCCTGCAGGCAGGGGGCTACTATGGCTACACCTTC
TRBD2	-	TRBV4-2	TRBJ2-1	CASSISGLAGGSSYNEQFF	TGTGCCAGCAGCATATCGGGACTAGCGGGGGGAAGCTCCTACAATGAGCAGTTCTTC
TRBD1	-	TRBV5-8	TRBJ2-2	CASSWTGRIGELFF	TGTGCCAGCAGCTGGACAGGGAGAATCGGGGAGCTGTTTTTT
-	-	TRBV19	TRBJ1-2	CASSTGSNYGYTF	TGTGCCAGTAGTACAGGGTCTAACTATGGCTACACCTTC
-	-	TRBV6-1	TRBJ1-4	CASRRTADNEKLFF	TGTGCCAGCAGGAGGACAGCCGATAATGAAAAACTGTTTTTT
-	-	TRBV6-5	TRBJ1-1	CASSYSAGQAFF	TGTGCCAGCAGTTACTCGGCCGGACAGGCTTTCTTT
TRBD1	-	TRBV6-5	TRBJ2-7	CASSNRGRSSEQYF	TGTGCCAGCAGCAACAGGGGGCGATCAAGCGAGCAGTACTTC
TRBD1	few	TRBV18	TRBJ2-5	CASSLDRGWETQYF	TGTGCCAGCTCACTCGACAGGGGTTGGGAGACCCAGTACTTC
-	-	TRBV11-2	TRBJ2-4	CASSLGVQLAKNIQYF	TGTGCCAGCAGCTTAGGTGTGCAGCTAGCCAAAAACATTCAGTACTTC
TRBD1	-	TRBV4-1	TRBJ1-6	CASSQDNRGLNSPLHF	TGCGCCAGCAGCCAAGATAACAGGGGGCTCAATTCACCCCTCCACTTT
-	few	TRBV27	TRBJ2-5	CASSRTVQETQYF	TGTGCCAGCAGTCGGACAGTCCAAGAGACCCAGTACTTC
-	-	TRBV11-2	TRBJ1-1	CASSLDRQGEAFF	TGTGCCAGCAGCTTAGATCGGCAGGGCGAAGCTTTCTTT
-	-	TRBV5-6	TRBJ2-3	CASSLRGTDTQYF	TGTGCCAGCAGCTTGCGAGGCACAGATACGCAGTATTTT
-	-	TRBV9	TRBJ2-1	CASSVGGQDSSYNEQFF	TGTGCCAGCAGCGTAGGAGGGCAGGATAGCTCCTACAATGAGCAGTTCTTC
-	-	TRBV6-6	TRBJ1-1	CASSYLPGHKDTEAFF	TGTGCCAGCAGTTACTTACCGGGACACAAAGACACTGAAGCTTTCTTT
-	-	TRBV6-1	TRBJ2-1	CASSDRFGYNEQFF	TGTGCCAGCAGTGATCGCTTCGGCTACAATGAGCAGTTCTTC
TRBD1	-	TRBV5-1	TRBJ1-2	CASSLETGQGSYGYTF	TGCGCCAGCAGCCTGGAGACCGGACAGGGGAGCTATGGCTACACCTTC
TRBD2	-	TRBV5-1	TRBJ2-7	CASSGTGTSGGEQYF	TGCGCCAGCAGCGGTACCGGGACTAGCGGGGGCGAGCAGTACTTC
-	-	TRBV2	TRBJ1-5	CASVEGSSNQPQHF	TGTGCCAGCGTGGAGGGGAGTAGCAATCAGCCCCAGCATTTT
TRBD1	once	TRBV7-6	TRBJ1-2	CASSRIAGGNGYTF	TGTGCCAGCAGCCGGATCGCAGGGGGCAATGGCTACACCTTC
TRBD2	-	TRBV5-4	TRBJ2-5	CASSQPGGQETQYF	TGTGCCAGCAGCCAGCCGGGGGGTCAAGAGACCCAGTACTTC
-	-	TRBV7-2	TRBJ1-6	CASSLSRDNSPLHF	TGTGCCAGCAGCTTGTCCAGGGATAATTCACCCCTCCACTTT
TRBD1	once	TRBV10-2	TRBJ2-2	CASSEGTGALNTGELFF	TGCGCCAGCAGTGAGGGGACAGGGGCTTTGAACACCGGGGAGCTGTTTTTT
-	-	TRBV6-6	TRBJ2-7	CASSLTRLGAYEQYF	TGTGCCAGCAGTTTAACTCGGCTGGGGGCCTACGAGCAGTACTTC
-	-	TRBV18	TRBJ1-1	CASSPRDSGEAFF	TGTGCCAGCTCACCGCGGGACTCTGGTGAAGCTTTCTTT
-	-	TRBV2	TRBJ1-2	CASSVSSPASYGYTF	TGTGCCAGCAGTGTCTCCTCCCCCGCGTCGTATGGCTACACCTTC
TRBD2	few	TRBV7-9	TRBJ2-7	CASSAPGLAAGRYEQYF	TGTGCCAGCAGCGCCCCTGGCCTAGCGGCAGGTCGATACGAGCAGTACTTC